This T cell receptor (beta chain) was captured by sequencing in a study of OX40 agonist ivuxolimab in advanced cancers. Assay: immunoSEQ multiplex PCR; the TCRdb copy retains only in-frame clones and omits some. The sample shows around 26,000 clones, approximately 85% of them seen only once. The junction had 4 bases not matched to a gene; V was cut back by 6 bases and J by 1 base. Germline loops: CDR1 LNHDA, CDR2 SQIVND (reference sequence). The CDR3 loop spans 14 amino acids. This clonotype was obtained from an adult with an advanced solid tumor such as melanoma, head and neck, liver or kidney cancer. The rearrangement uses TRBV19 and TRBJ2-5, with 8 bases matching TRBD1. This sample comprised CD4+ or CD8+ T cells sorted from blood, obtained in a trial of the OX40 agonist ivuxolimab. As DNA, the CDR3 is TGTGCCAGTAGCACTGGACAGGGCCAAGAGACCCAGTACTTC. This codes for CASSTGQGQETQYF. Together with reference TRBV19 and TRBJ2-5, the CDR3 gives the full variable domain: DGGITQSPKYLFRKEGQNVTLSCEQNLNHDAMYWYRQDPGQGLRLIYYSQIVNDFQKGDIAEGYSVSREKKESFPLTVTSAQKNPTAFYLCASSTGQGQETQYFGPGTRLLVL.